Below are 2 T cell receptor beta chains sequenced from a single sample in a study of identical twins. A single record per CDR3 protein comes from TCRdb applying MiXCR to the 5' RACE reads. Of hundreds of thousands of distinct CDR3 sequences listed, around 8.1% were seen once; the top ten hold less than 2.5%. This sample also belongs to another study, concerning yellow fever vaccine responses in identical twins.

The sequenced material came from memory (CD45RO+) T cells sorted from blood. The receptors here all came from a young woman in good health.

This clonotype was counted a few times. The chain combines TRBV24-1 with TRBJ2-5, with a possible D match to TRBD2 (6 bases). Germline lookup yields CDR1 KGHDR and CDR2 SFDVKD. This CDR3 contains 13 residues. The V end lost 6 bases, the J end lost 5 bases, and 12 bases lay between the germline ends. The CDR3 is CATSLAGLETQYF. DNA of the CDR3: TGTGCCACCAGTCTCGCGGGGCTGGAGACCCAGTACTTC.

The table lists this clonotype with a few counts. V usage is TRBV7-2 and J usage is TRBJ1-5; D is unresolved. V lost 3 bases and J 4 bases, leaving 10 bases between the germline ends. The germline V gene encodes CDR1 SGHTA and CDR2 FQGNSA. The CDR3 totals 14 residues. The CDR3 loop is CASSFLPGNQPQHF. CDR3 DNA sequence: TGTGCCAGCAGCTTCCTCCCCGGAAATCAGCCCCAGCATTTT.